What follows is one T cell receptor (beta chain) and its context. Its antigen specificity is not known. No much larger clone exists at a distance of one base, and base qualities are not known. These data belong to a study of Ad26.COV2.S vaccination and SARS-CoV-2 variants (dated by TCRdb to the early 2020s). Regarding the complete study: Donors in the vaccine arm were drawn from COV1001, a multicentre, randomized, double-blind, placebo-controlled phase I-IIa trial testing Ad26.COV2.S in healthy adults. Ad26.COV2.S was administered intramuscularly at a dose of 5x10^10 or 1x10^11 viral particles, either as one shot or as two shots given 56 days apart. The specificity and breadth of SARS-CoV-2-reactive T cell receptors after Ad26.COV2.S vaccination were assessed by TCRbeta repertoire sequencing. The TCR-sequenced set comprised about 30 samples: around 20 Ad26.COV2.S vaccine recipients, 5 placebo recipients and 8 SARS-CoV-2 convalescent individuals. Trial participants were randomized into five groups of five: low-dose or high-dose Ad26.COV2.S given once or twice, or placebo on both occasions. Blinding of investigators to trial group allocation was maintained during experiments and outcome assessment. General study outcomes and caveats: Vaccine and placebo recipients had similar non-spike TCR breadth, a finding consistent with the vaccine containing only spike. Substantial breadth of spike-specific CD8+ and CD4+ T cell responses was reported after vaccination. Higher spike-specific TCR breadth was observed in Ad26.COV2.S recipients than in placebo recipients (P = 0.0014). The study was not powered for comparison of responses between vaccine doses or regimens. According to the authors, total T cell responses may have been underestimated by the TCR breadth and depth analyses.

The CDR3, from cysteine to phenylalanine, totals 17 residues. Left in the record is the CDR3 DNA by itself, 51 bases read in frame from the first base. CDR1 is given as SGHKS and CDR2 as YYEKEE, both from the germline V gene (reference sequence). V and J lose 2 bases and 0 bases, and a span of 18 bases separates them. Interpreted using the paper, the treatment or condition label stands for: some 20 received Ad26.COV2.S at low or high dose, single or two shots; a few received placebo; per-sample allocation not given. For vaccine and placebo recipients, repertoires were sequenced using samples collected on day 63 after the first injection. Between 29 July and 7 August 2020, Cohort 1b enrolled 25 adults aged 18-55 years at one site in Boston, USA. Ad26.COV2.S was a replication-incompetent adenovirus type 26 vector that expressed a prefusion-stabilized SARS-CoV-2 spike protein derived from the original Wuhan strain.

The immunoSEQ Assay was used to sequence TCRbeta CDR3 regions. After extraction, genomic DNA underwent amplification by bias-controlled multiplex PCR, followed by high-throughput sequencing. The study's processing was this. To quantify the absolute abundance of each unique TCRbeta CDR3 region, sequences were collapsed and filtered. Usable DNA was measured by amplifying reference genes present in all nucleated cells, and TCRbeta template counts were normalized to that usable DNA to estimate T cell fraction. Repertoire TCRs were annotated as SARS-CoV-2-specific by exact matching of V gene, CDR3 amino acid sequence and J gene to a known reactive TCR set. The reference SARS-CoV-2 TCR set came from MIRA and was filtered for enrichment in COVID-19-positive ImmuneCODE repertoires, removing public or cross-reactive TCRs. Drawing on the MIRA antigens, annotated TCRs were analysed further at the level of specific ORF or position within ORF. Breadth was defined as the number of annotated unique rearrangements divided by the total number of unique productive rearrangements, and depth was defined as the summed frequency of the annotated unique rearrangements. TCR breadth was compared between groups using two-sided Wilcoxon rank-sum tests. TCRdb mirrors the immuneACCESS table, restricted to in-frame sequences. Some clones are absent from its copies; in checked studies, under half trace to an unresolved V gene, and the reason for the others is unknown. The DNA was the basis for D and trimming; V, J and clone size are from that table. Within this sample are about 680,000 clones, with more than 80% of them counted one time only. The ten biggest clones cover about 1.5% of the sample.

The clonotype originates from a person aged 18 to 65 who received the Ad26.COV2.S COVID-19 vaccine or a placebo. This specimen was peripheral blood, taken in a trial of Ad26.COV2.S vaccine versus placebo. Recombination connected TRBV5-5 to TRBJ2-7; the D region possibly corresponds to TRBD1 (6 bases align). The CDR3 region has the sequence CASSFHVLQGSSYEQYF. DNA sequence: TGTGCCAGCAGCTTTCATGTGTTGCAGGGGAGCTCCTACGAGCAGTACTTC.